A selection of T cell receptor beta chains follows, all from one sample in a study of T-cell memory formation after mild COVID-19. TCRdb re-derived calls from the 5' RACE reads in MiXCR, one entry per CDR3 protein. The table lists hundreds of thousands of distinct CDR3 sequences, around 21% of them singletons. The sample taken for sequencing was PBMCs or a T cell subset sorted from them (not recorded which). The receptors here all came from an adult woman who had mild COVID-19 (a few samples of this study predate the infection). Cell type and time point are not known. Each CDR3 is given with its conserved first and last residue. Fields, in order: J gene, clone size, D gene, V gene, CDR3 protein, CDR3 DNA. A D gene is named only where the DNA matches it firmly. Not every row has a clone size; where given, it reads once, few, many or a size class.

>TRBJ2-5|few|.|TRBV24-1
CATSDSGPWSAQYF
TGTGCCACCAGTGATTCAGGGCCGTGGTCGGCCCAGTACTTC
>TRBJ2-5|.|.|TRBV3-1
CASSQEYVPEDLQETQYF
TGTGCCAGCAGCCAAGAGTACGTGCCCGAGGACCTACAAGAGACCCAGTACTTC
>TRBJ2-7|few|.|TRBV6-6
CASSYSTVSSYEQYF
TGTGCCAGCAGTTACTCGACAGTTAGCTCCTACGAGCAGTACTTC
>TRBJ1-2|.|TRBD1|TRBV18
CASSPGTGDYGYTF
TGTGCCAGCTCACCCGGGACAGGAGACTATGGCTACACCTTC
>TRBJ2-7|few|TRBD1|TRBV19
CATGTGSSYEQYF
TGTGCCACCGGGACAGGGAGCTCCTACGAGCAGTACTTC
>TRBJ2-5|few|.|TRBV9
CASSAREETRETQYF
TGTGCCAGCAGCGCCAGGGAGGAGACCAGGGAGACCCAGTACTTC
>TRBJ1-1|.|.|TRBV7-2
CASSLVSMNTEAFF
TGTGCCAGCAGCTTAGTATCGATGAACACTGAAGCTTTCTTT
>TRBJ2-5|few|TRBD2|TRBV5-1
CASSSGLAGGSEETQYF
TGCGCCAGCAGCTCCGGACTAGCGGGGGGCTCTGAAGAGACCCAGTACTTC
>TRBJ2-1|few|TRBD2|TRBV5-1
CASSLVGMRLAANEQFF
TGCGCCAGCAGCTTGGTCGGAATGAGGCTAGCGGCCAATGAGCAGTTCTTC
>TRBJ1-1|.|TRBD1|TRBV7-9
CASSLGTGQGRAFF
TGTGCCAGCAGCTTAGGAACTGGACAGGGAAGGGCTTTCTTT
>TRBJ2-1|.|TRBD2|TRBV5-1
CASSALTSGSAYNEQFF
TGCGCCAGCAGCGCACTGACTAGCGGGAGTGCCTACAATGAGCAGTTCTTC
>TRBJ2-1|few|TRBD2|TRBV24-1
CATSDFQAGAAYNEQFF
TGTGCCACCAGTGATTTTCAAGCGGGAGCGGCCTACAATGAGCAGTTCTTC
>TRBJ2-2|few|.|TRBV7-2
CASSSPQNTGELFF
TGTGCCAGCAGCTCCCCGCAGAACACCGGGGAGCTGTTTTTT
>TRBJ1-1|few|TRBD1|TRBV5-1
CASSFTGANTEAFF
TGCGCCAGCAGCTTTACAGGGGCGAACACTGAAGCTTTCTTT
>TRBJ2-1|.|.|TRBV7-2
CASSLAPGLNEQFF
TGTGCCAGCAGCTTAGCGCCAGGGTTGAATGAGCAGTTCTTC
>TRBJ2-5|.|TRBD1|TRBV6-6
CASSYPGTGIETQYF
TGTGCCAGCAGTTACCCCGGGACAGGGATAGAGACCCAGTACTTC
>TRBJ2-7|.|TRBD2|TRBV11-2
CASSGTGTSLGEQYF
TGTGCCAGCAGCGGAACCGGGACTAGTCTGGGCGAGCAGTACTTC
>TRBJ2-5|.|.|TRBV4-2
CASSQDAGLGDQYF
TGTGCCAGCAGCCAAGATGCGGGTTTAGGGGACCAGTACTTC
>TRBJ2-7|.|TRBD1|TRBV6-2/TRBV6-3
CASSKRGQGYEQYF
TGTGCCAGCAGTAAGAGGGGACAGGGTTACGAGCAGTACTTC
>TRBJ2-5|few|TRBD2|TRBV5-5
CASSKTSGNRETQYF
TGTGCCAGCAGCAAGACTAGCGGGAACAGAGAGACCCAGTACTTC
>TRBJ2-3|few|TRBD2|TRBV4-2
CASRAARLAGVMGTVDTQYF
TGTGCCAGCAGGGCGGCGAGACTAGCGGGAGTAATGGGGACCGTAGATACGCAGTATTTT
>TRBJ1-2|few|.|TRBV5-6
CASLTVENYGYTF
TGTGCCAGTCTGACAGTGGAAAACTATGGCTACACCTTC
>TRBJ2-7|many|TRBD1|TRBV5-1
CASSGQGTYEQYF
TGCGCCAGCAGTGGACAGGGTACTTACGAGCAGTACTTC
>TRBJ2-5|.|.|TRBV7-2
CASTEGVRETQYF
TGTGCCAGCACTGAAGGGGTACGGGAGACCCAGTACTTC
>TRBJ1-2|.|TRBD1|TRBV5-1
CASSYGSWIESGDRSGGYTF
TGCGCCAGCAGTTACGGATCTTGGATTGAGAGCGGGGACAGAAGTGGAGGCTACACCTTC
>TRBJ2-3|.|.|TRBV15
CATSTGTTDTQYF
TGTGCCACCAGTACGGGAACCACAGATACGCAGTATTTT
>TRBJ2-5|few|TRBD2|TRBV12-3/TRBV12-4
CASSRAGAGETQYF
TGTGCCAGCAGCCGAGCGGGGGCCGGGGAGACCCAGTACTTC
>TRBJ2-5|.|TRBD2|TRBV4-2
CASSQMVRGEETQYF
TGTGCCAGCAGCCAAATGGTGCGGGGGGAAGAGACCCAGTACTTC
>TRBJ2-1|.|.|TRBV4-1
CASSQEKLSGRLSEQFF
TGCGCCAGCAGCCAGGAAAAGTTGAGCGGGCGGTTAAGTGAGCAGTTCTTC
>TRBJ2-1|.|.|TRBV15
CATSRGQDYNEQFF
TGTGCCACCAGCAGAGGACAGGACTACAATGAGCAGTTCTTC
>TRBJ1-1|.|.|TRBV5-4
CASSPGGLGDTEAFF
TGTGCCAGCAGCCCCGGGGGTTTGGGGGACACTGAAGCTTTCTTT
>TRBJ2-3|.|TRBD1|TRBV19
CAGGQGGPTDTQYF
TGTGCCGGTGGACAGGGAGGACCCACAGATACGCAGTATTTT
>TRBJ2-5|few|TRBD2|TRBV11-2
CASSYGGRGVGETQYF
TGTGCCAGCAGCTATGGCGGCCGGGGGGTGGGAGAGACCCAGTACTTC
>TRBJ2-7|few|.|TRBV2
CASSEHRGEQYF
TGTGCCAGCAGTGAACACAGAGGAGAGCAGTACTTC
>TRBJ2-3|once|TRBD2|TRBV10-3
CAIGGSAGGFTDTQYF
TGTGCCATCGGCGGGTCAGCGGGGGGTTTCACAGATACGCAGTATTTT
>TRBJ2-3|few|TRBD1|TRBV10-3
CAISLTFGQGVDADTQYF
TGTGCCATCAGTCTTACTTTTGGACAGGGGGTGGACGCAGATACGCAGTATTTT
>TRBJ2-3|few|.|TRBV11-2
CASSLTASDRTDTQYF
TGTGCCAGCAGCTTGACCGCTAGCGACCGCACAGATACGCAGTATTTT
>TRBJ1-6|few|.|TRBV20-1
CSARGEIGNSPLHF
TGCAGTGCTAGGGGGGAGATTGGGAATTCACCCCTCCACTTT
>TRBJ1-5|.|.|TRBV6-6
CASRKNSNQPQHF
TGTGCCAGCAGGAAGAATAGCAATCAGCCCCAGCATTTT
>TRBJ2-7|.|TRBD1|TRBV7-6
CASSLAQGETYEQYF
TGTGCCAGCAGCTTAGCTCAGGGGGAGACCTACGAGCAGTACTTC
>TRBJ2-1|few|.|TRBV12-3/TRBV12-4
CASRWGRGDDEQFF
TGTGCCAGCAGGTGGGGCAGGGGGGACGATGAGCAGTTCTTC
>TRBJ2-5|.|TRBD2|TRBV6-2/TRBV6-3
CASSYPGVAGIQYF
TGTGCCAGCAGTTACCCCGGTGTAGCGGGGATCCAGTACTTC